Below are 30 T cell receptor beta chains sequenced from a single sample in a study of T-cell reconstitution after alpha-beta-depleted transplantation in children. Unique molecular identifiers were incorporated into the prepared TCRbeta library. TCRdb ran MiXCR on the PCR reads and lists one entry per CDR3 protein. The repertoire holds about 220,000 distinct CDR3 sequences, with approximately 17% as singletons. The sequencing used PBMCs, mostly from graft donor cells, collected 360 days after TCRalphabeta/CD19-depleted stem cell transplant. The source is a male patient aged 2 to 10 who had a stem cell transplant for acute lymphoblastic leukemia, so the T cells may come from the graft donor.

The rearrangement joins TRBV12-3 or TRBV12-4 to TRBJ2-2; TRBD2 matches at 7 bases. V lost 6 bases to trimming and J lost 2 bases; unmatched junction nucleotides: 6. CDR3 size: 15 residues. CDR3 loop: CASRGSGANTGELFF. Written as DNA, the CDR3 is TGTGCCAGCAGGGGAAGCGGGGCAAACACCGGGGAGCTGTTTTTT.

This clonotype was seen a handful of times. V usage is TRBV12-3 or TRBV12-4 and J usage is TRBJ1-3; no clear D. Trimming cost V 3 bases and J 0 bases, with 6 bases left between them. The CDR3 contains 14 residues. CDR3 bases: TGTGCCAGCAGTTTTGGGCTCTCTGGAAACACCATATATTTT. Amino acids: CASSFGLSGNTIYF.

At least ten counts were recorded for this clonotype. The chain uses TRBV29-1 and TRBJ2-3, with TRBD2 identical over 12 bases. V lost 0 bases and J lost 6; bases outside the gene matches: 4. Germline values: CDR1 SQVTM, CDR2 ANQGSEA. CDR3 length equals 15 residues. Here the CDR3 reads CSVEDLAGGPDTQYF. CDR3 in DNA: TGCAGCGTTGAAGACCTAGCGGGGGGGCCCGATACGCAGTATTTT.

This clonotype occurred a few times. The V gene is TRBV10-3, the J gene TRBJ2-5, with 10 nucleotides matching TRBD2. The CDR3 length is 18 residues. CDR1 and CDR2 from the germline V gene are ENHRY and SYGVKD. V was pared by 2 bases and J by 1 base, with 10 bases of the junction left unmatched. CDR3 sequence (DNA): TGTGCCATCAGTGAGAAGATAGCGGGGGGCCCCGCCCAAGAGACCCAGTACTTC. This codes for CAISEKIAGGPAQETQYF.

The genes are TRBV11-2 and TRBJ2-7; perhaps TRBD1 as D (8 bases). Germline CDR1 and CDR2: SGHAT and FQNNGV. Trimming removed 2 bases at V and 5 bases at J, with 13 bases between. This CDR3 contains 14 residues. CDR3 sequence: CASSLYRGGHEQYF. The CDR3 DNA reads as TGTGCCAGCAGCTTATACAGGGGGGGCCACGAGCAGTACTTC.

The chain joins TRBV11-2 to TRBJ1-1, with unresolved D. Trimming left V 0 bases short and J 9 bases short, with 11 bases between. This CDR3 spans 13 amino acids. The germline gives CDR1 SGHAT, CDR2 FQNNGV. The CDR3 DNA follows: TGTGCCAGCAGCTTAGAGGTCGGCCCTCAAGCTTTCTTT. Protein sequence: CASSLEVGPQAFF.

The rearrangement uses TRBV5-1 and TRBJ1-1; D gene unclear. The V gene lost 0 bases and the J gene lost 4 bases, with 7 bases spanning the gap. The CDR3 has 13 residues. The V gene's germline CDR1 is SGHRS and CDR2 YFSETQ. The CDR3, as DNA: TGCGCCAGCAGCTTGGAGGCAGTCACTGAAGCTTTCTTT. Amino acid sequence: CASSLEAVTEAFF.

This clonotype has a handful of counts. J is TRBJ2-7 and V is TRBV5-1; D possibly corresponds to TRBD1 (6 bases). Trimming pared 5 bases from V and 4 bases from J, leaving 16 bases between. Germline V CDR1 and CDR2: SGHRS, YFSETQ. The CDR3 spans 14 residues. CDR3 in amino acids: CASRPPGQAYEQYF. The CDR3 nucleotides are TGCGCCAGCAGACCGCCGGGACAAGCATACGAGCAGTACTTC.

The table lists this clonotype with a few counts. J is TRBJ2-6 and V is TRBV3-1, with D perhaps matching TRBD1 or TRBD2 (5 bases each). V lost 8 bases to trimming and J lost 4 bases, with 21 bases between them. The CDR3 extends over 17 amino acids. From germline, CDR1 is LGHDT and CDR2 YNNKEL (reference sequence). The CDR3: CASGSTTGSWGANVLTF. CDR3 coding DNA: TGTGCCAGCGGCTCGACTACAGGATCTTGGGGGGCCAACGTCCTGACTTTC. Variable domain in full (rest from reference TRBV3-1 and TRBJ2-6): DTAVSQTPKYLVTQMGNDKSIKCEQNLGHDTMYWYKQDSKKFLKIMFSYNNKELIINETVPNRFSPKSPDKAHLNLHINSLELGDSAVYFCASGSTTGSWGANVLTFGAGSRLTVL.

This clonotype was counted at least ten times. J is TRBJ1-1 and V is TRBV12-3 or TRBV12-4; D perhaps matches TRBD1 (5 bases). The CDR3 length is 11 residues. Trimming removed 5 bases from V and 6 bases from J, with 7 bases in between. The CDR3 protein is CASSRGPEAFF. The CDR3 DNA reads TGTGCCAGCAGTAGGGGCCCTGAAGCTTTCTTT.

The chain joins TRBV5-1 to TRBJ2-7; tentatively, D is TRBD1 (6 bases). CDR3 length: 18 residues. The germline CDR1 and CDR2 sequences are SGHRS and YFSETQ. Between the trimmed V and J ends, which lost 1 base and 2 bases, there was a span of 22 bases. CDR3 nucleotides: TGCGCCAGCAGCTTGCTGATCAGGGGCCTACGTCTCACCTACGAGCAGTACTTC. It translates to CASSLLIRGLRLTYEQYF. The full variable domain, its missing parts supplied by reference TRBV5-1 and TRBJ2-7, is KAGVTQTPRYLIKTRGQQVTLSCSPISGHRSVSWYQQTPGQGLQFLFEYFSETQRNKGNFPGRFSGRQFSNSRSEMNVSTLELGDSALYLCASSLLIRGLRLTYEQYFGPGTRLTVT.

This chain connects TRBV24-1 to TRBJ1-2, with D possibly being TRBD1 (5 bases). CDR3 length: 13 amino acids. Germline V CDR1 and CDR2: KGHDR, SFDVKD. V shed 9 bases and J shed 3 bases, with 13 bases lying between them. CDR3 nucleotide sequence: TGTGCCACCCAGGAGGGGTCCTACTATGGCTACACCTTC. It yields the protein CATQEGSYYGYTF.

This clonotype turned up a few times. The V call is TRBV6-1, the J call TRBJ2-6; D is perhaps TRBD1 or TRBD2 (5 bases each). The CDR3 spans 17 residues. Trimming pared 6 bases from V and 4 bases from J, leaving 19 bases between. Germline CDR1 and CDR2: MNHNS and SASEGT. The CDR3 coding sequence is TGTGCCAGCAGCCCGGGACGGACTTCTTGGGGGGCCAACGTCCTGACTTTC. Translating gives CASSPGRTSWGANVLTF.

This clonotype has just one count. The V and J genes are TRBV12-5 and TRBJ1-2; no firm D call. Trimming pared 6 bases from V and 2 bases from J, leaving 16 bases between. The length of the CDR3 is 15 residues. Germline-derived CDR1 and CDR2 are LGHNT and FRNRAP. The CDR3 DNA reads as TGTGCTAGTGGCCCGGCCGGTGACACCAACTATGGCTACACCTTC. Residues: CASGPAGDTNYGYTF.

There are a few counts of this clonotype. The V and J genes are TRBV28 and TRBJ2-3, with D hard to call. This CDR3 region has 11 residues. V was pared by 4 bases and J by 4 bases, with 3 bases between. Looked up from germline, CDR1 is MDHEN and CDR2 is SYDVKM. The CDR3 DNA is TGTGCCAGCAGTTGGGCAGATACGCAGTATTTT. It encodes CASSWADTQYF.

The table lists this clonotype with a few counts. The V call is TRBV6-5, the J call TRBJ1-1, with D possibly being TRBD1 (6 bases). The germline gives CDR1 MNHEY, CDR2 SVGAGI. The CDR3 contains 14 residues. With 9 bases removed from V and 1 base from J, the gap between germline ends came to 15 bases. The CDR3 region has the DNA TGTGCCAGTGGCCTCAGGGGAGGGAACACTGAAGCTTTCTTT. Its translation is CASGLRGGNTEAFF.

The sample holds many counts of this clonotype. This chain links TRBV4-3 with TRBJ2-1; 10 bases match TRBD2. Germline values: CDR1 LGHNA, CDR2 YSLEER. The CDR3 contains 17 residues. J lost 7 bases, V lost 0 bases, and 9 bases had no gene match. The CDR3 bases are TGCGCCAGCAGCCAAGATCCGAGCGGGGGGGCGAGAAATGAGCAGTTCTTC. It encodes CASSQDPSGGARNEQFF.

Only a few counts were recorded for this clonotype. The gene calls are TRBV10-3 and TRBJ2-7; TRBD2 agrees at 12 bases. CDR1 is ENHRY, CDR2 SYGVKD, per germline. The CDR3 loop spans 15 amino acids. The junction had 5 bases not matched to a gene; V was cut back by 5 bases and J by 3 bases. CDR3 amino acids: CAISSTSGSYYEQYF. DNA for the CDR3: TGTGCCATCAGTTCGACTAGCGGGAGCTACTACGAGCAGTACTTC.

The V and J genes are TRBV5-1 and TRBJ2-5; D not resolved. CDR1 is SGHRS, CDR2 YFSETQ, per germline. The CDR3 spans 12 residues. Trimming cost V 5 bases and J 6 bases, with 11 bases left between them. CDR3 coding DNA: TGCGCCAGCAGGATAGGGTGGCAGACCCAGTACTTC. This translates into CASRIGWQTQYF.

V gene TRBV7-2 combines with J gene TRBJ2-1; D unclear. V gave up 0 bases and J gave up 10 bases, with 4 bases separating them. Germline values: CDR1 SGHTA, CDR2 FQGNSA. The CDR3 contains 11 residues. The CDR3 DNA sequence: TGTGCCAGCAGCTTAGCCTTCGAGCAGTTCTTC. This encodes CASSLAFEQFF.

The gene calls are TRBV15 and TRBJ1-5, with a weak D call TRBD1 (6 bases). Germline CDR1 LNHNV, CDR2 YYDKDF (reference sequence). The V gene lost 6 bases and the J gene lost 8 bases, with 17 bases spanning the gap. This CDR3 has 14 residues. CDR3 sequence (DNA): TGTGCCACCAGTGGGGCAGGGGTTCAAGAGCCCCAGCATTTT. This translates into CATSGAGVQEPQHF.

The sample holds a few counts of this clonotype. The CDR3 DNA reads TGTGCCACCGGGACGGCTAGCACAGATACGCAGTATTTT. It codes for CATGTASTDTQYF. The chain joins TRBV12-3 or TRBV12-4 to TRBJ2-3; D possibly matches TRBD1 or TRBD2 (5 bases each). V was shortened by 10 bases and J by 0 bases, with 11 bases between the two germline ends. The CDR3 extends over 13 amino acids.

A single count supports this clonotype. The chain links TRBV10-3 to TRBJ2-7, with D perhaps TRBD2 (5 bases). The ends were cut back, 8 bases at V and 6 bases at J, with 14 bases in the middle. The CDR3 is 12 residues long. The germline V gene encodes CDR1 ENHRY and CDR2 SYGVKD. The CDR3 bases are TGTGCCATCCGGACTCGTTTCGGCGAGCAGTACTTC. It specifies CAIRTRFGEQYF.

This clonotype was counted between two and nine times. The chain couples TRBV29-1 to TRBJ2-1; D gene ambiguous. Germline values: CDR1 SQVTM, CDR2 ANQGSEA. This CDR3 has 15 amino acids. V was cut by 7 bases and J by 0 bases, with 16 bases left in between. CDR3 coding DNA: TGCAGCGCCGAACCCCCTGAGAGCTCCTACAATGAGCAGTTCTTC. As protein: CSAEPPESSYNEQFF.

A note on this clonotype: The junction departs from the called germline gene at one end, perhaps through a read error. The gene calls are TRBV28 and TRBJ2-7, with 10 bases aligning to TRBD1. The CDR3 has 18 residues. CDR1 and CDR2 (germline): MDHEN, SYDVKM. This CDR3 reads CASGFYTPMTGGGGEQYF. The CDR3 DNA is TGTGCCAGCGGTTTTTATACGCCAATGACAGGGGGCGGTGGCGAGCAGTACTTC. The full variable domain, rest sourced from reference TRBV28 and TRBJ2-7, is DVKVTQSSRYLVKRTGEKVFLECVQDMDHENMFWYRQDPGLGLRLIYFSYDVKMKEKGDIPEGYSVSREKKERFSLILESASTNQTSMYLCASGFYTPMTGGGGEQYFGPGTRLTVT.

This clonotype occurred a few times. The V and J genes are TRBV5-1 and TRBJ2-1; D is possibly TRBD1 (7 bases). The CDR3 loop spans 15 amino acids. V was cut by 2 bases and J by 5 bases, with 14 bases left in between. Germline CDR1 and CDR2: SGHRS and YFSETQ. The CDR3 loop is CASSFGQGGHNEQFF. CDR3 sequence (DNA): TGCGCCAGCAGCTTTGGGCAGGGGGGCCACAATGAGCAGTTCTTC.

This clonotype came up many times. In DNA form, the CDR3 reads TGTGCCAGCAGCTTGGTAGGTCTCACAGATACGCAGTATTTT. This sequence encodes CASSLVGLTDTQYF. V gene TRBV5-8 combines with J gene TRBJ2-3; no firm D call. The CDR3 consists of 14 residues. Germline assignment: CDR1 SGHTS and CDR2 YDEGEE. V was pared by 0 bases and J by 2 bases, with 7 bases between.

This clonotype was counted between two and nine times. V and J are TRBV5-1 and TRBJ2-2, with D maybe TRBD2 (6 bases). Trimming stripped 6 bases from V and 7 bases from J, with 10 bases between. In germline, CDR1 is SGHRS, CDR2 YFSETQ. There are 12 residues in the CDR3. CDR3 sequence reads: CASIAAGGELFF. The CDR3 DNA is TGCGCCAGCATCGCAGCGGGCGGGGAGCTGTTTTTT.

The V call is TRBV2, the J call TRBJ1-4; D unresolved. CDR1 SNHLY and CDR2 FYNNEI come from the germline V gene. V was pared by 0 bases and J by 5 bases, with 13 bases between. This CDR3 is built from 16 residues. CDR3 loop: CASSEALRVPNEKLFF. DNA of the CDR3: TGTGCCAGCAGTGAAGCGCTCCGGGTCCCCAATGAAAAACTGTTTTTT.

The rearrangement links TRBV7-2 to TRBJ1-3, with 12 positions matching TRBD1. V trimming: 4 bases; J trimming: 0 bases; junction bases outside the gene matches: 1. The CDR3 is 16 residues long. Germline V gene data show CDR1 as SGHTA and CDR2 as FQGNSA. The chain's CDR3 is CASSSGQGASGNTIYF. Written as DNA, the CDR3 is TGTGCCAGCAGCTCGGGACAGGGGGCCTCTGGAAACACCATATATTTT.